The 2 T cell receptor beta chains given below trace back to one sample, sequenced in a study of T-cell memory formation after mild COVID-19. TCRdb recomputed calls from the 5' RACE reads with MiXCR, one row per CDR3 protein. This table holds roughly 100,000 distinct CDR3 sequences, about an eighth found once. The sequenced sample was PBMCs or a T cell subset sorted from them (not recorded which). Every receptor here comes from an adult woman who had mild COVID-19 (a few samples of this study predate the infection). Cell type and time point are not known.

This clonotype was seen ten or more times. The chain employs TRBV20-1 and TRBJ1-1; no clear D gene. CDR3 size: 17 residues. CDR1 is DFQATT, CDR2 SNEGSKA, per germline (reference sequence). Between the trimmed V and J ends, which lost 3 bases and 5 bases, there was a span of 25 bases. This CDR3 is CSARSSGETSGETEAFF. DNA for the CDR3: TGCAGTGCTAGGTCCAGTGGGGAAACGTCGGGTGAGACTGAAGCTTTCTTT.

The rearrangement joins TRBV2 to TRBJ2-7; D is possibly TRBD1 or TRBD2 (5 bases each). This CDR3 has 13 residues. Per germline, CDR1 SNHLY and CDR2 FYNNEI. V lost 9 bases to trimming and J lost 0 bases, with 12 bases between them. For the CDR3, the DNA is TGTGCCAGGAGGGGTTATAGCTCCTACGAGCAGTACTTC. Translating it yields CARRGYSSYEQYF. The variable domain in full, completed from reference TRBV2 and TRBJ2-7, reads EPEVTQTPSHQVTQMGQEVILRCVPISNHLYFYWYRQILGQKVEFLVSFYNNEISEKSEIFDDQFSVERPDGSNFTLKIRSTKLEDSAMYFCARRGYSSYEQYFGPGTRLTVT.